The source of this T cell receptor (beta chain) is a study of T cell repertoires in cytomegalovirus infection. Study outcomes and limitations: CMV-specific HLA-C-restricted TCR beta clonotypes dominated the ex vivo response.

Germline V gene data show CDR1 as SGHTA and CDR2 as FQGNSA. This CDR3 is 16 amino acids long. TCRdb reprocessed the reads with MiXCR, giving one entry per CDR3 protein. The sample yields some 220,000 distinct CDR3 sequences, 9% to 15% seen once. For this clonotype: Its antigen remains unidentified. Just one base apart from a much larger clone, this may be a read error.

Sequenced material: PBMCs. This TCR was sampled from a human donor in good health (CMV status not recorded). Some clones in this sample may be carry-over from other donors' samples. The chain is built from TRBV7-2 and TRBJ1-4; D perhaps matches TRBD1 (6 bases). This CDR3 reads CAGSLALVGQNEKLFF. The DNA for the CDR3 is TGTGCCGGCAGCTTAGCGCTAGTCGGACAGAATGAAAAACTGTTTTTT.